This passage covers 30 T cell receptor beta chains from one sample sequenced in a study of blood T cell repertoires in COVID-19. TCRdb keeps only in-frame clones here, not all; method: immunoSEQ multiplex PCR. The data contain more than 110,000 clones, roughly 85% of them seen just once; the ten biggest clones take up about 3.2%. Sequencing input: peripheral blood. The receptors were gathered from a man aged 50-60 years with acute or convalescent COVID-19.

The CDR3 nucleotides read TGTGCCAGCAGCCAAGATCTGAGGGTGGGTTGGGCAGAGACCCAGTACTTC. Translating it yields CASSQDLRVGWAETQYF. This chain joins TRBV3-1 (or the pseudogene TRBV3-2) and TRBJ2-5; a weak D match, TRBD2 (5 bases). The CDR3 loop spans 17 amino acids. Looked up from germline, CDR1 is LGHDT and CDR2 is YNNKEL (reference sequence). V dropped 0 bases and J dropped 4 bases, with 18 bases sitting between them.

CDR3: CASSLAVGRNTEAFF. The CDR3 DNA reads as TGTGCCAGCAGCTTAGCAGTGGGCAGGAACACTGAAGCTTTCTTT. The chain joins TRBV7-9 to TRBJ1-1; no clear D. Per the germline V gene, CDR1 is SEHNR and CDR2 is FQNEAQ (reference sequence). Trimming took 0 bases from V and 1 from J, leaving 9 bases between them. The CDR3 is made up of 15 amino acids. The full variable domain, completed using reference TRBV7-9 and TRBJ1-1, is DTGVSQNPRHKITKRGQNVTFRCDPISEHNRLYWYRQTLGQGPEFLTYFQNEAQLEKSRLLSDRFSAERPKGSFSTLEIQRTEQGDSAMYLCASSLAVGRNTEAFFGQGTRLTVV.

The chain combines TRBV2 with TRBJ2-1; tentative D call: TRBD1 (6 bases). Germline CDR1 reads SNHLY; CDR2 reads FYNNEI. The CDR3 runs 12 residues. Trimming removed 4 bases at V and 6 bases at J, with 7 bases between. The CDR3 DNA reads as TGTGCCAGCAGTGTGGACAGCAATGAGCAGTTCTTC. This translates into CASSVDSNEQFF. Full variable domain (rest looked up from reference TRBV2 and TRBJ2-1): EPEVTQTPSHQVTQMGQEVILRCVPISNHLYFYWYRQILGQKVEFLVSFYNNEISEKSEIFDDQFSVERPDGSNFTLKIRSTKLEDSAMYFCASSVDSNEQFFGPGTRLTVL.

There are a few counts of this clone. This chain joins TRBV7-9 and TRBJ1-2; D not certain. With 5 bases removed from V and 4 bases from J, the gap between germline ends came to 20 bases. The V gene's germline CDR1 is SEHNR and CDR2 FQNEAQ (reference sequence). This CDR3 is 16 amino acids long. CDR3 amino acids: CASSPREHWVGYGYTF. For the CDR3, the DNA is TGTGCCAGCAGCCCCCGGGAGCACTGGGTGGGCTATGGCTACACCTTC.

This clone was seen more than once but under ten times. V usage is TRBV19 and J usage is TRBJ1-4, with 9 nucleotides matching TRBD1. The CDR3 consists of 14 residues. Trimming cost V 4 bases and J 8 bases; bases outside gene matches: 5. Germline-derived CDR1 and CDR2 are LNHDA and SQIVND (reference sequence). CDR3 in amino acids: CASSRGQGNEKLFF. The CDR3 DNA is TGTGCCAGTAGTAGAGGACAGGGGAACGAAAAACTGTTTTTT. Combining the CDR3 with reference TRBV19 and TRBJ1-4 gives the whole variable domain DGGITQSPKYLFRKEGQNVTLSCEQNLNHDAMYWYRQDPGQGLRLIYYSQIVNDFQKGDIAEGYSVSREKKESFPLTVTSAQKNPTAFYLCASSRGQGNEKLFFGSGTQLSVL.

The chain carries TRBV2 and TRBJ2-1, with unresolved D. The CDR3 has 14 residues. The V end was cut by 3 bases, the J end by 0 bases, with 6 bases between. Germline CDR1 reads SNHLY; CDR2 reads FYNNEI. This chain's CDR3 is CASSEGSSYNEQFF. The CDR3 DNA follows: TGTGCCAGCAGTGAGGGCAGCTCCTACAATGAGCAGTTCTTC.

This chain connects TRBV28 to TRBJ1-5; D unresolved. This CDR3 is 15 amino acids long. V dropped 1 base and J dropped 2 bases, with 9 bases sitting between them. CDR1 and CDR2 from the germline V gene are MDHEN and SYDVKM. The CDR3 loop is CASSLYDEGNQPQHF. The CDR3 coding sequence is TGTGCCAGCAGTTTATACGACGAGGGCAATCAGCCCCAGCATTTT.

CDR3 region: CASSLEEGSGQFF. The CDR3 DNA follows: TGCGCCAGCAGCTTGGAGGAAGGATCGGGGCAGTTCTTC. The chain carries TRBV5-1 and TRBJ2-1, with D uncertain. V was clipped by 0 bases and J by 12 bases, with 13 bases between them. The CDR3 loop spans 13 amino acids. Germline CDR1 is SGHRS and CDR2 is YFSETQ.

V and J are TRBV4-1 and TRBJ2-7; D is possibly TRBD2 (6 bases). The germline V and J ends were trimmed by 1 base and 5 bases, with 18 bases remaining between them. Germline V lookup: CDR1 MGHRA, CDR2 YSYEKL. The CDR3 contains 16 residues. The DNA for the CDR3 is TGCGCCAGCAGCCAAGGCCGGGCTAGCGTGTTCCACGAGCAGTACTTC. Translating gives CASSQGRASVFHEQYF.

The table lists this clone with a count of one. The rearrangement links TRBV7-2 to TRBJ1-2; D is uncertain. V was trimmed by 3 bases and J by 2 bases, leaving 16 bases between them. The CDR3 has 16 amino acids. Germline V lookup: CDR1 SGHTA, CDR2 FQGNSA. Here the CDR3 reads CASSLVDRVRNYGYTF. The CDR3 coding sequence is TGTGCCAGCAGCTTGGTAGATCGAGTCCGAAACTATGGCTACACCTTC.

V is TRBV9 and J is TRBJ1-3; 9 bases agree with TRBD1. This CDR3 has 19 amino acids. CDR1 is SGDLS and CDR2 is YYNGEE in the germline V gene. Trimming took 0 bases from V and 3 from J; bases not matched to a gene: 13. The CDR3, as DNA: TGTGCCAGCAGCGTAGCTGTGGGGAAACAGGGGGCTGATGGAAACACCATATATTTT. Amino acids: CASSVAVGKQGADGNTIYF.

The rearrangement uses TRBV7-6 and TRBJ2-1; 11 bases are a match to TRBD2. CDR3 size: 15 residues. Germline V gene data show CDR1 as SGHVS and CDR2 as FNYEAQ. V lost 0 bases and J lost 10; bases outside the gene matches: 5. CDR3: CASSLALAGGGEQFF. The CDR3 DNA reads as TGTGCCAGCAGCTTAGCTCTAGCGGGGGGAGGGGAGCAGTTCTTC.

The chain couples TRBV5-5 to TRBJ1-2, with D maybe TRBD1 (6 bases). Deletions cut 2 bases from V and 7 bases from J, with 18 bases between. Germline V CDR1 and CDR2: SGHKS, YYEKEE (reference sequence). This CDR3 comprises 15 residues. As DNA, the CDR3 is TGTGCCAGCAGCTTCGGTGGCAGGGGCGAAGGTGGCTACACCTTC. Its protein is CASSFGGRGEGGYTF. The full variable domain, its missing parts supplied by reference TRBV5-5 and TRBJ1-2, is DAGVTQSPTHLIKTRGQQVTLRCSPISGHKSVSWYQQVLGQGPQFIFQYYEKEERGRGNFPDRFSARQFPNYSSELNVNALLLGDSALYLCASSFGGRGEGGYTFGSGTRLTVV.

J is TRBJ1-5 and V is TRBV27; D call uncertain. The germline V and J ends were trimmed by 0 bases and 3 bases, with 12 bases remaining between them. The CDR3 sequence is 16 residues long. Germline CDR1 is MNHEY and CDR2 is SMNVEV (reference sequence). CDR3 loop: CASSLSGGTVNQPQHF. The CDR3 DNA sequence: TGTGCCAGCAGTTTATCCGGCGGCACGGTCAATCAGCCCCAGCATTTT.

This chain uses TRBV7-8 with TRBJ1-4; 9 nucleotides match TRBD1. Trimming removed 4 bases from V and 10 bases from J; junction bases left unmatched: 4. The germline CDR1 and CDR2 sequences are SGHVS and FQNEAQ. The CDR3 runs to 13 residues. As DNA, the CDR3 is TGTGCCAGCAGCTCTGAGGGACAGGGAAAACTGTTTTTT. Translated: CASSSEGQGKLFF.

The chain couples TRBV20-1 to TRBJ2-2; maybe TRBD2 (5 bases). Germline CDR1 DFQATT, CDR2 SNEGSKA (reference sequence). The V and J ends lost 3 bases and 6 bases respectively, with 23 bases between them. The CDR3 is 17 residues long. Written as DNA, the CDR3 is TGCAGTGCTAGTTCCGTTATTGTGTCAGGAGGAGCCGGGGAGCTGTTTTTT. Translating gives CSASSVIVSGGAGELFF.

The rearrangement joins TRBV5-1 to TRBJ1-1; 7 bases are a match to TRBD1. CDR1 is SGHRS, CDR2 YFSETQ, per germline. V was clipped by 1 base and J by 6 bases; unmatched bases: 12. The CDR3 spans 16 residues. CDR3 sequence: CASSLHRDSATAEAFF. CDR3 DNA: TGCGCCAGCAGCTTGCATCGGGACAGTGCAACGGCTGAAGCTTTCTTT.

This clone showed up just once. This chain links TRBV27 with TRBJ1-5; D gene ambiguous. The ends were cut back, 6 bases at V and 2 bases at J, with 17 bases in the middle. Germline CDR1 and CDR2: MNHEY and SMNVEV (reference sequence). This CDR3 spans 16 amino acids. The CDR3 protein is CASSKEGVAGNQPQHF. For the CDR3, the DNA is TGTGCCAGCAGCAAGGAGGGTGTTGCGGGCAATCAGCCCCAGCATTTT.

J is TRBJ2-1 and V is TRBV12-5, with TRBD1 matching over 7 bases. The CDR3 runs to 14 residues. CDR1 and CDR2 from the germline V gene are LGHNT and FRNRAP. V lost 6 bases and J lost 4; bases outside the gene matches: 6. The CDR3 DNA reads as TGTGCTAGTGGGGGACGGGACAGTTACAATGAGCAGTTCTTC. It yields the protein CASGGRDSYNEQFF. The full variable domain, completed using reference TRBV12-5 and TRBJ2-1, is DARVTQTPRHKVTEMGQEVTMRCQPILGHNTVFWYRQTMMQGLELLAYFRNRAPLDDSGMPKDRFSAEMPDATLATLKIQPSEPRDSAVYFCASGGRDSYNEQFFGPGTRLTVL.

This rearrangement joins TRBV28 to TRBJ1-5; 8 bases are shared with TRBD1. V gave up 3 bases and J gave up 11 bases; unmatched junction bases: 12. The CDR3 has 15 amino acids. Per the germline V gene, CDR1 is MDHEN and CDR2 is SYDVKM. CDR3 DNA: TGTGCCAGCAGTTTCCCGCAGGGGGCGAGCAGGACCCAGCATTTT. This gives the protein CASSFPQGASRTQHF.

The gene calls are TRBV7-9 and TRBJ2-7, with 9 bases matching TRBD1. The V segment lost 8 bases and the J segment 0 bases; nucleotides outside the gene matches: 5. CDR3 length equals 14 residues. Germline CDR1 is SEHNR and CDR2 is FQNEAQ (reference sequence). For the CDR3, the DNA is TGTGCCAGCGGACAGGGGACCGACTCCTACGAGCAGTACTTC. Its protein product is CASGQGTDSYEQYF.

The gene calls are TRBV9 and TRBJ1-6, with TRBD1 identical over 8 bases. The V gene end was trimmed by 3 bases and the J gene end by 6 bases; junction bases not matched to a gene: 11. Germline-derived CDR1 and CDR2 are SGDLS and YYNGEE. The CDR3 consists of 17 residues. The CDR3 here is CASSAIQGGVPNSPLHF. The CDR3 coding sequence is TGTGCCAGCAGCGCCATACAGGGGGGTGTACCTAATTCACCCCTCCACTTT.

V gene TRBV7-2 combines with J gene TRBJ1-5, with D tentatively TRBD1 (5 bases). V was trimmed by 5 bases and J by 4 bases, leaving 18 bases between them. The CDR3 runs to 16 residues. The germline V gene has CDR1 SGHTA and CDR2 FQGNSA. In nucleotides, the CDR3 is TGTGCCAGCAGCCTAAGGGGCCTGGGGGGTAATCAGCCCCAGCATTTT. Encoded protein: CASSLRGLGGNQPQHF.

This chain joins TRBV30 and TRBJ2-7; the D gene is possibly TRBD2 (7 bases). CDR1 and CDR2 (germline): GTSNPN, SVGIG (reference sequence). V lost 1 base, J lost 6 bases, and 10 bases lay in between. This CDR3 region has 12 residues. Here the CDR3 reads CAWSEGGVEQYF. In DNA, the CDR3 is TGTGCCTGGAGTGAGGGGGGGGTCGAGCAGTACTTC.

The CDR3 here is CASSLNGGKGTQYF. The CDR3 DNA reads as TGTGCCAGCAGCTTGAATGGCGGGAAAGGGACCCAGTACTTC. This chain links TRBV5-4 with TRBJ2-5; perhaps TRBD2 as D (6 bases). The length of the CDR3 is 14 residues. Trimming pared 1 base from V and 7 bases from J, leaving 14 bases between. CDR1 and CDR2 (germline): SGHNT, YYREEE (reference sequence).

This clone was recorded once. The chain employs TRBV9 and TRBJ1-1; D may be TRBD1 (6 bases). V was pared by 0 bases and J by 10 bases, with 13 bases between. Looked up from germline, CDR1 is SGDLS and CDR2 is YYNGEE. This CDR3 is 13 amino acids long. The CDR3 sequence is CASSVEGRGRAFF. CDR3 bases: TGTGCCAGCAGCGTAGAAGGGAGGGGGAGAGCTTTCTTT.

This chain connects TRBV5-4 to TRBJ2-1, with 9 bases identical to TRBD2. CDR1 SGHNT and CDR2 YYREEE come from the germline V gene (reference sequence). CDR3 length: 14 amino acids. The ends lost 4 bases at V and 8 bases at J; junction bases unmatched: 7. In nucleotides, the CDR3 is TGTGCCAGCAGCCGCCCGACTAGCGGCGATGAGCAGTTCTTC. Translating gives CASSRPTSGDEQFF.

This chain joins TRBV5-1 and TRBJ1-2; possibly TRBD1 for D (5 bases). This CDR3 has 15 residues. Germline CDR1 SGHRS, CDR2 YFSETQ. Trimming stripped 0 bases from V and 4 bases from J, with 13 bases between. CDR3 DNA sequence: TGCGCCAGCAGCTTGGTTCCCGGGGGTGGCTATGGCTACACCTTC. This gives the protein CASSLVPGGGYGYTF.

This chain uses TRBV7-3 with TRBJ2-7, with D maybe TRBD2 (6 bases). The CDR3 is 13 residues long. V was clipped by 5 bases and J by 5 bases, with 13 bases between them. Germline CDR1 and CDR2: SGHTA and FQGTGA. For the CDR3, the DNA is TGTGCCAGCAGCCCCGCGCGGGGCGACGAGCAGTACTTC. Amino acids: CASSPARGDEQYF.

The chain has TRBV27 and TRBJ1-2; TRBD1 agrees at 8 bases. CDR1 MNHEY and CDR2 SMNVEV come from the germline V gene (reference sequence). The V segment lost 6 bases and the J segment 4 bases; nucleotides outside the gene matches: 7. The CDR3 length is 14 residues. The CDR3 region has the DNA TGTGCCAGCAGCCGAGACGGGACAGGCTATGGCTACACCTTC. Translating it yields CASSRDGTGYGYTF.